Listed below are T cell receptor beta chains from one sample, sequenced in a study of CD8+ T cells in alopecia areata. Here immunoSEQ multiplex PCR was the method, and the copy in TCRdb shows in-frame clones only, minus some. The table has about 260,000 clones, 60% seen once. Sequences were derived from CD4+ T cells sorted from blood, sampled around week 54, from a patient treated with tofacitinib. These receptors were taken from a human donor with alopecia areata. Both conserved end residues are part of each CDR3. Fields, in order: J gene, clone size, D gene, V gene, CDR3 protein, CDR3 DNA. The D gene is left open where the match is weak. Clone size is stated in some rows and not others, as once, few, many or a class when expanded.

TRBJ1-2	NA	NA	TRBV5-1	CASSSLQGYGYTF	TGCGCCAGCAGCTCCTTACAGGGATATGGCTACACCTTC
TRBJ2-7	NA	NA	TRBV5-1	CASSLAPQGQQYF	TGCGCCAGCAGCTTGGCCCCTCAGGGACAGCAGTACTTC
TRBJ1-6	NA	NA	TRBV23-1	CASSQSSGHSPLHF	TGCGCCAGCAGTCAATCCTCGGGCCATTCACCCCTCCACTTT
TRBJ2-7	NA	TRBD2	TRBV6-1	CASSDTWTSGGYF	TGTGCCAGCAGTGACACGTGGACTAGCGGGGGGTACTTC
TRBJ1-4	NA	NA	TRBV29-1	CSVEDALFF	TGCAGCGTTGAAGATGCACTGTTTTTT
TRBJ1-1	NA	NA	TRBV6-5	CASSYGGGEAFF	TGTGCCAGCAGTTACGGGGGCGGTGAAGCTTTCTTT
TRBJ2-1	NA	TRBD1	TRBV9	CASSVGPGQGEFF	TGTGCCAGCAGCGTAGGCCCGGGACAGGGGGAGTTCTTC
TRBJ1-6	NA	NA	TRBV30	CAWGGKGHSPLHF	TGTGCCTGGGGGGGGAAGGGTCATTCACCCCTCCACTTT
TRBJ2-2	once	NA	TRBV6-6	CASSPPRGGGELFF	TGTGCCAGCAGTCCCCCCAGGGGTGGCGGGGAGCTGTTTTTT
TRBJ2-7	NA	TRBD1	TRBV7-3	CASSLDRASYEQYF	TGTGCCAGCAGCCTGGACAGGGCGTCCTACGAGCAGTACTTC
TRBJ2-3	NA	TRBD2	TRBV11-2	CASSRRPAGGIGDTQYF	TGTGCCAGCAGCAGACGGCCAGCGGGGGGGATTGGAGATACGCAGTATTTT
TRBJ2-5	NA	NA	TRBV25-1	CASSVRDRSQETQYF	TGTGCCAGCAGTGTACGGGACCGCTCACAAGAGACCCAGTACTTC
TRBJ2-1	NA	NA	TRBV4-2	CASSLDSISYNEQFF	TGTGCCAGCAGCTTGGACTCAATTTCCTACAATGAGCAGTTCTTC
TRBJ1-6	NA	NA	TRBV30	CAWTGGAANSPLHF	TGTGCCTGGACGGGAGGAGCAGCCAATTCACCCCTCCACTTT
TRBJ2-2	NA	NA	TRBV4-1	CASSQDQDSANTGELFF	TGCGCCAGCAGCCAAGATCAGGACAGCGCGAACACCGGGGAGCTGTTTTTT
TRBJ1-2	NA	TRBD1	TRBV30	CAQAGGSGYTF	TGTGCCCAGGCAGGGGGGTCAGGCTACACCTTC
TRBJ1-2	NA	NA	TRBV29-1	CSVGLRGGYGYTF	TGCAGCGTTGGATTAAGGGGCGGGTATGGCTACACCTTC
TRBJ2-3	once	NA	TRBV5-1	CASSLAGALADTQYF	TGCGCCAGCAGCTTGGCCGGGGCGTTGGCAGATACGCAGTATTTT
TRBJ1-1	NA	NA	TRBV5-1	CASSLIGPGVNTEAFF	TGCGCCAGCAGCTTAATAGGGCCCGGGGTGAACACTGAAGCTTTCTTT
TRBJ2-5	few	TRBD1	TRBV19	CASTPGQGAKETQYF	TGTGCCAGTACCCCCGGACAGGGGGCGAAAGAGACCCAGTACTTC
TRBJ2-5	few	NA	TRBV7-2	CASSPTDYLQYF	TGTGCCAGCAGCCCCACGGACTACCTCCAGTACTTC